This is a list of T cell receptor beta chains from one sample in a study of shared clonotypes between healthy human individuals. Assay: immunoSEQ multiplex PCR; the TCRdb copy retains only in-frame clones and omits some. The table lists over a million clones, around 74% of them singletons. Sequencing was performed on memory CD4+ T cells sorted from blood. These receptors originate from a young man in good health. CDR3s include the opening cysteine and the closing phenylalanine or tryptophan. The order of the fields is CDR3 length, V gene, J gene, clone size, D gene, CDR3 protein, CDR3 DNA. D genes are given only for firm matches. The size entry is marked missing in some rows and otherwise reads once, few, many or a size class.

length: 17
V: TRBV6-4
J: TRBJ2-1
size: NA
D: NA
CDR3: CASSEGSGGSSYNEQFF
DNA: TGTGCCAGCAGTGAGGGGTCAGGGGGGAGCTCCTACAATGAGCAGTTCTTC

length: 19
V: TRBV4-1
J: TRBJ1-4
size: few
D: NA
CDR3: CASSQDWVGTDGSSRKLFF
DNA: TGCGCCAGCAGCCAAGACTGGGTTGGAACAGACGGGAGTTCGAGAAAACTGTTTTTT

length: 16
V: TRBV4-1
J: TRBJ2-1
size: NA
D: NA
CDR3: CASSPLEGLSYNEQFF
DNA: TGCGCCAGCAGCCCTTTAGAGGGGCTCTCCTACAATGAGCAGTTCTTC

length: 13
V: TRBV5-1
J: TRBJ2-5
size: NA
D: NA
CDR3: CASRDGARETQYF
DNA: TGCGCCAGCAGGGACGGAGCCAGGGAGACCCAGTACTTC

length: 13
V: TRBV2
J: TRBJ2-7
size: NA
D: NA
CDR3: CASSNQPETEQYF
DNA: TGTGCCAGCAGTAACCAGCCAGAGACCGAGCAGTACTTC

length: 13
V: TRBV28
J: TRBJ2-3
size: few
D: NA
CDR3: CASSSLREDTQYF
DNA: TGTGCCAGCAGTTCCCTCCGGGAAGATACGCAGTATTTT

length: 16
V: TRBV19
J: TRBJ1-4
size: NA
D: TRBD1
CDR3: CASNQGGESTNEKLFF
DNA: TGTGCCAGTAACCAAGGGGGCGAATCAACTAATGAAAAACTGTTTTTT

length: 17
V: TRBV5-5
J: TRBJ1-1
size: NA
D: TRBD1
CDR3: CASSLGLQRDRNTEAFF
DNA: TGTGCCAGCAGCTTGGGTCTACAGCGGGACAGGAACACTGAAGCTTTCTTT

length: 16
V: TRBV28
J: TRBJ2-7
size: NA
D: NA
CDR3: CASSTPAEARPYEQYF
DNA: TGTGCCAGCAGTACCCCGGCCGAGGCCCGACCTTACGAGCAGTACTTC

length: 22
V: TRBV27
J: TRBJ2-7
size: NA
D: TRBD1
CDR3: CASSLLSRDRAGVLLLRYEQYF
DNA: TGTGCCAGCAGTTTACTGTCCCGGGACAGGGCGGGAGTACTTCTGCTTAGATACGAGCAGTACTTC

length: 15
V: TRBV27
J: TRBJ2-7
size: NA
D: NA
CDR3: CASRGGSVPSYEQYF
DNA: TGTGCCAGCAGAGGCGGGTCCGTGCCCTCCTACGAGCAGTACTTC

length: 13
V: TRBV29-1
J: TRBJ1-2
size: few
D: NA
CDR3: CSVEEQDGAGYTF
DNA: TGCAGCGTTGAGGAACAGGACGGTGCTGGCTACACCTTC

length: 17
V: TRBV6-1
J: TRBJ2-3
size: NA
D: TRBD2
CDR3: CASSVGLAGGWTDTQYF
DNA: TGTGCCAGCAGTGTGGGACTAGCGGGGGGGTGGACAGATACGCAGTATTTT

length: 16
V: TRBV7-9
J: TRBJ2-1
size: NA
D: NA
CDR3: CASSLVKGGHYNEQFF
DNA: TGTGCCAGCAGCTTAGTTAAGGGGGGCCATTACAATGAGCAGTTCTTC

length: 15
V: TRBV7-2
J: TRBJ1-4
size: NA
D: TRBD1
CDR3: CASSPRTGGTEKLFF
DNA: TGTGCCAGCAGCCCGAGGACAGGGGGGACTGAAAAACTGTTTTTT

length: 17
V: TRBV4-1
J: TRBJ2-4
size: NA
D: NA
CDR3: CASSQNLAVSAKNIQYF
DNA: TGCGCCAGCAGCCAAAATCTCGCGGTCTCAGCCAAAAACATTCAGTACTTC

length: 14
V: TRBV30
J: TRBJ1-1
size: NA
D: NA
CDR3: CAWSALGGNTEAFF
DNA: TGTGCCTGGAGTGCTTTAGGTGGGAACACTGAAGCTTTCTTT

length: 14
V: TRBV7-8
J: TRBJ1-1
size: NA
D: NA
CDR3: CASSFDGMNTEAFF
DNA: TGTGCCAGCAGTTTCGACGGAATGAACACTGAAGCTTTCTTT

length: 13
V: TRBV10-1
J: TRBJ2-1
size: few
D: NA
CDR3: CASSGSGRNEQFF
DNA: TGCGCCAGCAGTGGAAGTGGAAGGAATGAGCAGTTCTTC

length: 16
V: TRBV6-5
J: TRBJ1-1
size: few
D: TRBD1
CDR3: CASSYSMARGATEAFF
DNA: TGTGCCAGCAGTTACTCGATGGCCAGGGGGGCCACTGAAGCTTTCTTT

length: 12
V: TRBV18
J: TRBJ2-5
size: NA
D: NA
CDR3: CASSPEKETQYF
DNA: TGTGCCAGCTCACCAGAAAAAGAGACCCAGTACTTC

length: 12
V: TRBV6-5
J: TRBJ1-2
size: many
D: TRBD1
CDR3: CASTGTGGGYTF
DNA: TGTGCCAGCACCGGGACAGGGGGTGGCTACACCTTC

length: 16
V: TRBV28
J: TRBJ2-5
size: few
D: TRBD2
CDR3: CASNLSGGRIKETQYF
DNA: TGTGCCAGCAATCTCTCGGGGGGGCGTATAAAGGAGACCCAGTACTTC

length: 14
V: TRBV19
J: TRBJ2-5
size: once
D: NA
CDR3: CASSLRRVGETQYF
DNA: TGTGCCAGTAGTTTACGTAGGGTCGGAGAGACCCAGTACTTC

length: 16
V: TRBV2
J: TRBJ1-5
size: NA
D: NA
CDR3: CASSGEGRQGFQPQHF
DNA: TGTGCCAGCAGTGGAGAGGGTAGGCAGGGTTTCCAGCCCCAGCATTTT

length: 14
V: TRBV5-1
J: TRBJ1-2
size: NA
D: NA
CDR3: CASSLELSNYGYTF
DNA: TGCGCCAGCAGCTTGGAACTCTCAAACTATGGCTACACCTTC

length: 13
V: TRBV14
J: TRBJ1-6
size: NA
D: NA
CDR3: CASSPGLKWALHF
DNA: TGTGCCAGCAGCCCTGGGCTCAAATGGGCCCTCCACTTT

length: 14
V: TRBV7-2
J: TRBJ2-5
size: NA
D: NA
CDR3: CASSQGGRKETQYF
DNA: TGTGCCAGCAGCCAGGGGGGTAGGAAAGAGACCCAGTACTTC

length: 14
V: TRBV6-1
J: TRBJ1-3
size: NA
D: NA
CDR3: CASSGQDSGNTIYF
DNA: TGTGCCAGCAGTGGGCAGGACTCTGGAAACACCATATATTTT

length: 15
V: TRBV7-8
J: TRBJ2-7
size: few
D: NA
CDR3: CASSLAAGSSYEQYF
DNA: TGTGCCAGCAGCTTAGCAGCGGGTAGCTCCTACGAGCAGTACTTC

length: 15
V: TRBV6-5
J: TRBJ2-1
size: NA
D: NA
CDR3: CASSPQGGWGGEQFF
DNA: TGTGCCAGCAGTCCCCAAGGTGGATGGGGCGGTGAGCAGTTCTTC

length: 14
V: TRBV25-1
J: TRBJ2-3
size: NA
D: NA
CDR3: CASSDGQGRDTQYF
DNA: TGTGCCAGCAGTGACGGGCAGGGGAGGGATACGCAGTATTTT

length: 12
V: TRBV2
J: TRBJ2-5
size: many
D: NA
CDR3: CASSARQETQYF
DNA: TGTGCCAGCAGTGCACGGCAAGAGACCCAGTACTTC

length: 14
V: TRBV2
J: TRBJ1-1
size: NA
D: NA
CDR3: CASSRGLGTTEAFF
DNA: TGTGCCAGCAGCAGAGGTCTGGGGACCACTGAAGCTTTCTTT

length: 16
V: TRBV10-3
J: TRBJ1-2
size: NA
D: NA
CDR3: CAISVTGIGANYGYTF
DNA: TGTGCCATCAGCGTTACAGGGATAGGGGCTAACTATGGCTACACCTTC

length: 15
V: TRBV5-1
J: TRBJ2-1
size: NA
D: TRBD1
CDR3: CASSGGQGGYNEQFF
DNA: TGCGCCAGCAGCGGGGGACAGGGAGGGTACAATGAGCAGTTCTTC

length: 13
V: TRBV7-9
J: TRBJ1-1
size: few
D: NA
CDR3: CASSSRARGGAFF
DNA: TGTGCCAGCAGCTCCCGGGCCCGTGGTGGAGCTTTCTTT

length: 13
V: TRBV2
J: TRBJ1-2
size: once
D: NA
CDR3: CASNQGPEYGYTF
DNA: TGTGCCAGCAATCAGGGGCCGGAGTATGGCTACACCTTC

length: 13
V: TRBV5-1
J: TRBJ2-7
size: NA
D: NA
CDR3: CASSLAGLYEQYF
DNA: TGCGCCAGCAGCTTGGCCGGGCTCTACGAGCAGTACTTC

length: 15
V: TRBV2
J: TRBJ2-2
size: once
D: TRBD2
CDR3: CASSGTSGSAGELFF
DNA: TGTGCCAGCAGTGGAACTAGCGGGAGTGCCGGGGAGCTGTTTTTT

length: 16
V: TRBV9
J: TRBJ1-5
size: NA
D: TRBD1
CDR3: CASSVGTGGGNQPQHF
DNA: TGTGCCAGCAGCGTAGGGACAGGGGGCGGCAATCAGCCCCAGCATTTT

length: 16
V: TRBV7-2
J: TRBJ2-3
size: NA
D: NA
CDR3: CASSLKAGGVADTQYF
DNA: TGTGCCAGCAGCTTAAAAGCGGGCGGAGTTGCAGATACGCAGTATTTT

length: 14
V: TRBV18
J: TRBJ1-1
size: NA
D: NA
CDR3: CASSPDQRGAEAFF
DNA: TGTGCCAGCTCACCGGATCAGCGGGGCGCTGAAGCTTTCTTT

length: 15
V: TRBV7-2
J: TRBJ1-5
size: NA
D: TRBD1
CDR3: CASTPGGRGLQPQHF
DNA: TGTGCCAGCACCCCCGGGGGCAGGGGGCTTCAGCCCCAGCATTTT

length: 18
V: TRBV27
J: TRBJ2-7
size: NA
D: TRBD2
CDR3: CASSLSGSWAGGSYEQYF
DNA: TGTGCCAGCAGTTTATCTGGGAGTTGGGCGGGGGGCTCCTACGAGCAGTACTTC

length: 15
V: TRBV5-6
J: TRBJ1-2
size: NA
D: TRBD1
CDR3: CASSLAGQGNYGYTF
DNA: TGTGCCAGCAGCTTGGCGGGACAGGGCAACTATGGCTACACCTTC

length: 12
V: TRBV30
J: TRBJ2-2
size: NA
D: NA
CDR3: CAWRPGGGELFF
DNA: TGTGCCTGGAGACCGGGCGGCGGGGAGCTGTTTTTT

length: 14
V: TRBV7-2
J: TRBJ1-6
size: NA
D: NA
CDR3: CASRQGSYNSPLHF
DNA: TGTGCCAGCAGACAGGGTTCCTATAATTCACCCCTCCACTTT

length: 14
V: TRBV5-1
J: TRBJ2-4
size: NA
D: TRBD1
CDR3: CASSSGTAKNIQYF
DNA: TGCGCCAGCAGCTCGGGGACAGCGAAAAACATTCAGTACTTC

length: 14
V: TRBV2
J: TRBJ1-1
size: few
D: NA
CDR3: CASSRATVNTEAFF
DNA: TGTGCCAGCAGCCGAGCAACAGTGAACACTGAAGCTTTCTTT

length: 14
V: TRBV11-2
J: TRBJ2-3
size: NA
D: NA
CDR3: CASSLEGVAGTQYF
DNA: TGTGCCAGCAGCCTAGAGGGGGTGGCGGGTACGCAGTATTTT

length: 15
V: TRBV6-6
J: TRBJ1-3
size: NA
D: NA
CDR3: CASSYPQSSGNTIYF
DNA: TGTGCCAGCAGTTACCCACAGTCGTCTGGAAACACCATATATTTT

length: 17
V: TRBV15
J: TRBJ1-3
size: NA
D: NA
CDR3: CATSRDGTKLSGNTIYF
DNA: TGTGCCACCAGCAGAGATGGGACAAAGCTCTCTGGAAACACCATATATTTT

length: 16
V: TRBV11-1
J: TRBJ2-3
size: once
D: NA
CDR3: CASTPGHPGSTDTQYF
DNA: TGTGCCAGCACCCCGGGACACCCGGGAAGCACAGATACGCAGTATTTT

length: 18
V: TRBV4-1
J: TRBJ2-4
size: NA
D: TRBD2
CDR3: CASSDQLAGGSIGNIQYF
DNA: TGCGCCAGCAGCGATCAGCTAGCGGGGGGGAGTATAGGAAACATTCAGTACTTC

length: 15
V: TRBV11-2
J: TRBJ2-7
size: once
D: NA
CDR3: CASSSISGDFYEQYF
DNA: TGTGCCAGCAGCTCTATCAGTGGAGACTTCTACGAGCAGTACTTC

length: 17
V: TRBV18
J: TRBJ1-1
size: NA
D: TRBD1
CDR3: CASSPPLGQGASTEAFF
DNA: TGTGCCAGCTCACCACCGTTGGGACAGGGGGCTAGCACTGAAGCTTTCTTT

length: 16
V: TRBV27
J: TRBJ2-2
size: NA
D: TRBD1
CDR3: CASSARNRGRTGELFF
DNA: TGTGCCAGCAGTGCCCGAAACAGGGGTAGAACCGGGGAGCTGTTTTTT

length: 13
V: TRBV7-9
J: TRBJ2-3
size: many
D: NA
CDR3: CASSLNSRDTQYF
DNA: TGTGCCAGCAGCTTAAACTCGAGGGATACGCAGTATTTT

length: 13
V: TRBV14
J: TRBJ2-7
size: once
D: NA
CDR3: CASSQGYRYEQYF
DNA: TGTGCCAGCAGCCAAGGCTACAGGTACGAGCAGTACTTC